This entry lists 22 T cell receptor beta chains sequenced from one sample in a study of T cell responses to AZD1222 COVID-19 vaccine (dated by TCRdb to about 2021). Library generation was performed with the immunoSEQ multiplex PCR assay. In TCRdb, the immuneACCESS table is reduced to in-frame sequences with V and J assigned. These tables do not hold every clone; where another copy was compared, an unresolved V gene accounts for under half, and the others remain unexplained. The sample records 200,000 or so clones, over 70% of which are singletons. The ten biggest clones cover 2.5% to 3% of the sample. The time point label here, explained by the study, means: baseline before first vaccination. Sample treatment or condition, as interpreted from the label and publication: meningococcal conjugate vaccine given as trial control. The specimen was peripheral blood, collected on day 0 of MenACWY control vaccination. These TCRs come from an adult in good health.

V usage is TRBV7-9 and J usage is TRBJ2-5; the D is unclear. Germline CDR1 reads SEHNR; CDR2 reads FQNEAQ (reference sequence). The CDR3 covers 14 residues. Trimming took off 4 bases at V and 5 bases at J, with 14 bases between the two ends. The CDR3 coding sequence is TGTGCCAGCAGCTCCTCGACACCCCTGGAGACCCAGTACTTC. Amino acids: CASSSSTPLETQYF.

The chain joins TRBV18 to TRBJ2-5; D uncertain. The CDR3 contains 13 residues. Germline V CDR1 and CDR2: KGHSH, LQKENI. The V and J ends lost 2 bases and 0 bases respectively, with 4 bases between them. The CDR3 reads CASSPDDQETQYF. CDR3 DNA sequence: TGTGCCAGCTCACCAGACGACCAAGAGACCCAGTACTTC.

V usage is TRBV6-5 and J usage is TRBJ1-1; D might be TRBD1 (5 bases). The V gene's germline CDR1 is MNHEY and CDR2 SVGAGI. CDR3 length: 16 residues. Trimming cost V 0 bases and J 6 bases, with 17 bases left between them. CDR3 DNA sequence: TGTGCCAGCAGTTACTCACTAACGCCCCGAGGGGCTGAAGCTTTCTTT. As protein: CASSYSLTPRGAEAFF.

The chain carries TRBV19 and TRBJ2-2; possible D gene TRBD1, 5 bases. The CDR3 is made up of 15 amino acids. V was cut by 3 bases and J by 4 bases, with 12 bases left in between. CDR1 is LNHDA, CDR2 SQIVND, per germline (reference sequence). The CDR3, as DNA: TGTGCCAGTAGTATCGGCAGGGTAGGCACCGGGGAGCTGTTTTTT. This translates into CASSIGRVGTGELFF.

The chain is built from TRBV7-9 and TRBJ2-7; D is perhaps TRBD1 or TRBD2 (5 bases each). This CDR3 has 13 residues. V lost 3 bases to trimming and J lost 5 bases, with 11 bases between them. The V gene's germline CDR1 is SEHNR and CDR2 FQNEAQ (reference sequence). The CDR3 region has the DNA TGTGCCAGCAGCTTGCAGGGACGGGACGAGCAGTACTTC. As protein: CASSLQGRDEQYF.

The CDR3 is CASSLGGTSGNTIYF. CDR3 bases: TGTGCCAGCAGCTTGGGGGGAACCTCTGGAAACACCATATATTTT. J is TRBJ1-3 and V is TRBV5-4; D remains unclear. This CDR3 spans 15 amino acids. Germline CDR1 is SGHNT and CDR2 is YYREEE (reference sequence). Between the trimmed V and J ends, which lost 0 bases and 0 bases, there was a span of 7 bases.

The chain employs TRBV5-6 and TRBJ2-1, with 10 bases fitting TRBD2. The length of the CDR3 is 15 residues. Per germline, CDR1 SGHDT and CDR2 YYEEEE. Trimming removed 4 bases from V and 6 bases from J; junction bases left unmatched: 7. The CDR3, as DNA: TGTGCCAGCAGCGGGCAAGCGGGGGGGCGCAATGAGCAGTTCTTC. As protein: CASSGQAGGRNEQFF.

This clone was detected a few times. The V and J genes are TRBV9 and TRBJ1-3; D may be TRBD1 (5 bases). Germline V gene sequence: CDR1 SGDLS, CDR2 YYNGEE. The CDR3 has 16 amino acids. With 0 bases removed from V and 0 bases from J, the gap between germline ends came to 10 bases. The CDR3 region is CASSVGRGISGNTIYF. DNA for the CDR3: TGTGCCAGCAGCGTAGGAAGGGGTATCTCTGGAAACACCATATATTTT.

The chain links TRBV6-1 to TRBJ2-3; a possible D gene is TRBD2 (6 bases). Germline V gives CDR1 MNHNS, CDR2 SASEGT. Trimming removed 1 base at V and 6 bases at J, with 14 bases between. The CDR3 totals 15 residues. Here the CDR3 DNA reads TGTGCCAGCAGTGAAGGGAGGGAACCCGGCGATACGCAGTATTTT. Its translation: CASSEGREPGDTQYF.

The V call is TRBV7-2, the J call TRBJ1-2; a possible D gene is TRBD1 (6 bases). V was clipped by 5 bases and J by 8 bases, with 15 bases between them. CDR3 length: 13 residues. CDR1 and CDR2 from the germline V gene are SGHTA and FQGNSA. The CDR3 DNA follows: TGTGCCAGCAGCCAGAACAGGGAGCAGGGCTACACCTTC. It codes for CASSQNREQGYTF. The whole variable domain, remainder taken from reference TRBV7-2 and TRBJ1-2, is GAGVSQSPSNKVTEKGKDVELRCDPISGHTALYWYRQSLGQGLEFLIYFQGNSAPDKSGLPSDRFSAERTGGSVSTLTIQRTQQEDSAVYLCASSQNREQGYTFGSGTRLTVV.

The chain employs TRBV23-1 and TRBJ2-7; D is uncertain. TRBV23-1 is known as an ORF, though its function is uncertain. The CDR3 covers 14 residues. V shed 1 base and J shed 4 bases, with 11 bases lying between them. CDR3 protein: CASSQYLLEYEQYF. The DNA of the CDR3 is TGCGCCAGCAGTCAATACCTGCTCGAGTACGAGCAGTACTTC.

CDR3 sequence reads: CAITAGDSYEQYF. In DNA form, the CDR3 reads TGTGCCATCACCGCAGGGGACTCCTACGAGCAGTACTTC. The chain has TRBV10-3 and TRBJ2-7, with TRBD1 as a possible D gene (6 bases). The germline CDR1 and CDR2 sequences are ENHRY and SYGVKD. V shed 7 bases and J shed 0 bases, with 10 bases lying between them. The CDR3 runs to 13 residues.

This rearrangement joins TRBV6-5 to TRBJ2-5, with D possibly TRBD2 on 6 matching bases. This CDR3 contains 15 residues. Germline CDR1 is MNHEY and CDR2 is SVGAGI. V lost 0 bases and J 5 bases, leaving 13 bases between the germline ends. The CDR3 DNA follows: TGTGCCAGCAGTTACTCCGAGGGGCTAGCGGAGACCCAGTACTTC. Its translation: CASSYSEGLAETQYF.

V usage is TRBV7-9 and J usage is TRBJ2-1; D unresolved. The CDR3 is 11 residues long. Germline V gene lookup returns CDR1 SEHNR and CDR2 FQNEAQ (reference sequence). The ends were cut back, 8 bases at V and 10 bases at J, with 12 bases in the middle. CDR3 sequence (DNA): TGTGCCAGCCACCGTAGAGGAGAGCAGTTCTTC. Its protein product is CASHRRGEQFF.

The chain is built from TRBV11-2 and TRBJ2-1, with TRBD2 matching 9 bases. CDR3 length: 13 residues. V dropped 4 bases and J dropped 9; count of bases not matched to a gene: 4. From germline, CDR1 is SGHAT and CDR2 FQNNGV. As DNA, the CDR3 is TGTGCCAGCAGCTGGCGGGGGGGTAGTGAGCAGTTCTTC. It is translated as CASSWRGGSEQFF.

This chain joins TRBV7-9 and TRBJ2-1; D remains ambiguous. V lost 2 bases, J lost 6 bases, and 8 bases lay in between. The germline V gene encodes CDR1 SEHNR and CDR2 FQNEAQ (reference sequence). The CDR3 runs 13 residues. The CDR3 here is CASSLTAINEQFF. CDR3 coding DNA: TGTGCCAGCAGCTTAACAGCAATCAATGAGCAGTTCTTC.

The J gene is TRBJ2-6, the V gene TRBV5-1; D ambiguous. V lost 0 bases and J lost 1, with 5 bases in between. CDR3 size: 15 residues. Germline lookup yields CDR1 SGHRS and CDR2 YFSETQ. The CDR3 sequence is CASSLAGSGANVLTF. The CDR3 DNA reads TGCGCCAGCAGCTTGGCCGGGTCTGGGGCCAACGTCCTGACTTTC.

This sequence joins TRBV9 and TRBJ1-2, with a possible D match to TRBD1 (5 bases). CDR3 length: 13 residues. Trimming removed 3 bases at V and 5 bases at J, with 11 bases between. Germline CDR1 is SGDLS and CDR2 is YYNGEE. For the CDR3, the DNA is TGTGCCAGCAGCGGGGGAGGGACTTATGGCTACACCTTC. Its translation: CASSGGGTYGYTF.

V usage is TRBV2 and J usage is TRBJ1-2; D gene ambiguous. CDR3 length: 14 amino acids. Germline CDR1 SNHLY, CDR2 FYNNEI. Between the trimmed V and J ends, which lost 0 bases and 5 bases, there was a span of 10 bases. The CDR3 nucleotides are TGTGCCAGCAGTGAAGCGGGGTCAGCTTATGGCTACACCTTC. It translates to CASSEAGSAYGYTF.

V and J are TRBV4-3 and TRBJ1-6; 7 bases are a match to TRBD1. Germline V gene sequence: CDR1 LGHNA, CDR2 YSLEER. V shed 1 base and J 5 bases; nucleotides not matched to a gene: 5. This CDR3 is 16 amino acids long. CDR3 sequence reads: CASSQGGQRNNSPLHF. The CDR3 DNA follows: TGCGCCAGCAGCCAAGGGGGACAGCGGAATAATTCACCCCTCCACTTT.

This sequence joins TRBV11-3 and TRBJ2-1, with TRBD1 matching 7 bases. CDR3 length: 17 residues. Germline V gives CDR1 SGHNT, CDR2 YENEEA. Unmatched junction bases numbered 13, after V lost 5 bases and J lost 3 bases. This CDR3 is CASSPGQAPGGYNEQFF. In DNA form, the CDR3 reads TGTGCCAGCAGCCCTGGACAGGCCCCTGGGGGCTACAATGAGCAGTTCTTC. Variable domain in full (rest from reference TRBV11-3 and TRBJ2-1): EAGVVQSPRYKIIEKKQPVAFWCNPISGHNTLYWYLQNLGQGPELLIRYENEEAVDDSQLPKDRFSAERLKGVDSTLKIQPAELGDSAVYLCASSPGQAPGGYNEQFFGPGTRLTVL.

J is TRBJ2-7 and V is TRBV4-2; D possibly matches TRBD1 or TRBD2 (5 bases each). V was cut by 0 bases and J by 0 bases, with 9 bases left in between. From germline, CDR1 is LGHNA and CDR2 YNFKEQ. CDR3 length equals 15 residues. CDR3 nucleotides: TGTGCCAGCAGCCAAGATTGGGGGATCTCCTACGAGCAGTACTTC. Translated, it gives CASSQDWGISYEQYF.